This T cell receptor (beta chain) was sequenced in a study of blood T cells in healthy people across ages. Healthy Caucasians from Russia aged about 6 to 90 served as donors. CDR1 DFQATT and CDR2 SNEGSKA come from the germline V gene (reference sequence). The length of the CDR3 is 17 residues. Trimming at V came to 0 bases and at J to 7 bases, leaving 13 bases not matched to a gene. For the second PCR, which ran for about 6 to 11 cycles, a sample-barcoded 5' primer and a J-beta primer mix were used. Paired-end reads containing CDR3 totaled no fewer than 3 million for each sample. TCRdb itself ran the 5' RACE reads through MiXCR, one entry per CDR3 protein. The table shows 870,000 or so distinct CDR3 sequences, with about 30% occurring only once. Regarding the study as a whole: Considered underestimates were the diversity estimates obtained from one million T cells.

In this sample, this clonotype turned up many times. What it binds is unknown. The chain recombines TRBV20-1 with TRBJ2-1; 9 positions agree with TRBD1. The source material was blood. This clonotype was sampled from a woman of 80 years or more in good health. CDR3 in amino acids: CSARDLRTRQGGNEQFF. CDR3 nucleotides: TGCAGTGCTAGAGATCTAAGAACGAGACAGGGGGGGAATGAGCAGTTCTTC.